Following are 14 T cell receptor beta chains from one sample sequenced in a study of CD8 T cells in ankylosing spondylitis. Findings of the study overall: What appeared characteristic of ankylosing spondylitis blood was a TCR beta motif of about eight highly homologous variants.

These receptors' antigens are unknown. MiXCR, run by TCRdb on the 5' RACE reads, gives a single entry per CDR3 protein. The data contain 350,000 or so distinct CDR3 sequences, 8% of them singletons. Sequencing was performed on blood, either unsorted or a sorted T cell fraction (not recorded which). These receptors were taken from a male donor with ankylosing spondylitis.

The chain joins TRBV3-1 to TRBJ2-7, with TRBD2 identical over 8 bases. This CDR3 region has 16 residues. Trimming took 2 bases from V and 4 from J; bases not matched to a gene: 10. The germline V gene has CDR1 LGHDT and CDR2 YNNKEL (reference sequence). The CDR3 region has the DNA TGTGCCAGCAGCCAATCTCGAGCTAGCGGGTTATACGAGCAGTACTTC. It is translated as CASSQSRASGLYEQYF.

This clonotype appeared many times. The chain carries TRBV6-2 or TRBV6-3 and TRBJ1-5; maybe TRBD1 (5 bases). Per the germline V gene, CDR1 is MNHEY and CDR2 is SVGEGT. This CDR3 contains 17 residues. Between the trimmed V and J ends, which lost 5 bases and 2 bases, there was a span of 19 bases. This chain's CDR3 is CASSKRGTVLGNQPQHF. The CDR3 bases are TGTGCCAGCAGTAAGCGGGGCACAGTGTTAGGCAATCAGCCCCAGCATTTT.

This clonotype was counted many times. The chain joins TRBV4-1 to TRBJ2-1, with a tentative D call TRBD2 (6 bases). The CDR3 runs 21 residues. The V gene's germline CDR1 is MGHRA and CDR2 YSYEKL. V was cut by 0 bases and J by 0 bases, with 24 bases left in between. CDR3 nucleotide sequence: TGCGCCAGCAGCCAAGATCTCATTTTTCGTTTAGCGGAGAGCTCCTACAATGAGCAGTTCTTC. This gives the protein CASSQDLIFRLAESSYNEQFF.

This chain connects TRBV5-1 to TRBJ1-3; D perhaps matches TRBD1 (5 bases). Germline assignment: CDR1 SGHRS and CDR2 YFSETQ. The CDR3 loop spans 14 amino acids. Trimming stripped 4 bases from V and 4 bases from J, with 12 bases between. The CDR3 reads CASSNTGTGNTIYF. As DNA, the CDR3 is TGCGCCAGCAGCAACACAGGAACAGGAAACACCATATATTTT.

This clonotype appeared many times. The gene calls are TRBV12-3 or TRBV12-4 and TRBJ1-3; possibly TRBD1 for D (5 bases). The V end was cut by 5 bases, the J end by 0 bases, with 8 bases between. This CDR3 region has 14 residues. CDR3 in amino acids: CASSTRDSGNTIYF. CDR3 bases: TGTGCCAGCAGTACCAGGGACTCTGGAAACACCATATATTTT.

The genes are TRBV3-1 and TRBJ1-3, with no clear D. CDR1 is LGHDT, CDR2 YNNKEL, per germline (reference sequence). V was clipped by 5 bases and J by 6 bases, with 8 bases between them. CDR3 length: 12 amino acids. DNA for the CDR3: TGTGCCAGCAGCAACAAGGAAAACACCATATATTTT. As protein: CASSNKENTIYF.

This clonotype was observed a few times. Written as DNA, the CDR3 is TGTGCCAGCAGCGTTCCCCCTGCGGGAGTAAACAATGAGCAGTTCTTC. It translates to CASSVPPAGVNNEQFF. The rearrangement uses TRBV9 and TRBJ2-1; 7 bases match TRBD2. The germline V gene encodes CDR1 SGDLS and CDR2 YYNGEE. Losses at the gene ends were 2 bases for V and 5 bases for J; bases not matched to a gene: 10. This CDR3 contains 16 residues.

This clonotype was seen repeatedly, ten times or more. The CDR3 region is CSAGTAFNQPQHF. Written as DNA, the CDR3 is TGCAGCGCGGGGACAGCGTTTAATCAGCCCCAGCATTTT. The chain couples TRBV29-1 to TRBJ1-5; TRBD1 matches at 7 bases. The CDR3 has 13 residues. The germline gives CDR1 SQVTM, CDR2 ANQGSEA. The J segment lost 4 bases and the V segment lost 7 bases, leaving 7 bases of the junction unmatched.

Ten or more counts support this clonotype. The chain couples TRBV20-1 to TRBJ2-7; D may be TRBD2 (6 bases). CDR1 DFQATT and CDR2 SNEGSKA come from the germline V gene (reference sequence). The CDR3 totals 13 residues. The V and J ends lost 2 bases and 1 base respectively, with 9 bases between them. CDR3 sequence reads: CSARRGGSYEQYF. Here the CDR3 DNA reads TGCAGTGCTAGACGGGGAGGATCCTACGAGCAGTACTTC.

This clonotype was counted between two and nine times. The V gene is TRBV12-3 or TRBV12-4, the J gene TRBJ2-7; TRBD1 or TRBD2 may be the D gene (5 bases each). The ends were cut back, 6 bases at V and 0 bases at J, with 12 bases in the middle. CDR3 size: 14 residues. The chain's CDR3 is CASRTGRNSYEQYF. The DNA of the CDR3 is TGTGCCAGCAGAACGGGACGGAACTCCTACGAGCAGTACTTC.

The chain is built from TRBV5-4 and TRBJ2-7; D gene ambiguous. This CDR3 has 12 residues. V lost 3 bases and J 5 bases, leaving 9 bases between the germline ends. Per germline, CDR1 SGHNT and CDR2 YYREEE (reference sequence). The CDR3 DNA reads TGTGCCAGCAGCTACGGGCTCGACGAGCAGTACTTC. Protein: CASSYGLDEQYF.

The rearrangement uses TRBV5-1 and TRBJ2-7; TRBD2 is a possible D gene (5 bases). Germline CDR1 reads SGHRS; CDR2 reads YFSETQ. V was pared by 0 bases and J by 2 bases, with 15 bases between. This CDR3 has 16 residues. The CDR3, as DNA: TGCGCCAGCAGCTTGGGACTGGGGAGCGGCGCCTACGAGCAGTACTTC. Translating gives CASSLGLGSGAYEQYF.

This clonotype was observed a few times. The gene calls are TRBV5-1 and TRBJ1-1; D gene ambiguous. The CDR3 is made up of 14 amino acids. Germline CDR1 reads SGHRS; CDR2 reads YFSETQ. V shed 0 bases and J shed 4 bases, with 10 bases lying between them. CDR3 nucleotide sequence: TGCGCCAGCAGCTTGGGGGGAAGCTTCACTGAAGCTTTCTTT. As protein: CASSLGGSFTEAFF.

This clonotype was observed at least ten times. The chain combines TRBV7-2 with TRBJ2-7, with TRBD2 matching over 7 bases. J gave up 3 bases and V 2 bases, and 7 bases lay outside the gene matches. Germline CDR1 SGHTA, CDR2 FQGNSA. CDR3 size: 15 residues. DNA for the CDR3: TGTGCCAGCAGCTTATTTTTGCGGGAGCTCTACGAGCAGTACTTC. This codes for CASSLFLRELYEQYF.